This TCR beta chain originates from a study of T cells after posttransplantation cyclophosphamide. This CDR3 has 17 amino acids. J gave up 2 bases and V 4 bases, and 14 bases lay outside the gene matches. Germline V gives CDR1 MNHEY, CDR2 SVGEGT. Using immunoSEQ multiplex PCR, the repertoire was profiled, and TCRdb retains in-frame clones only, with some absent. The profile covers fewer than 35,000 clones, none occurring a single time. Overall study findings and caveats: Skin or GI-infiltrating T cells shared few TRB sequences with blood. Later post-transplant blood repertoires were often dominated by donor CD8+ memory clones. After PTCy, TRB diversity resembled that of CNI/methotrexate controls.

This clone has a count of ten or more. Its cognate antigen is unknown. The sequence derives from a woman aged 55 to 70 in good health, CMV-negative, and a related stem cell transplant donor. Sequenced: PBMCs. This rearrangement joins TRBV6-2 or TRBV6-3 to TRBJ2-7, with 7 bases identical to TRBD2. The CDR3 region has the DNA TGTGCCAGCAGTTCGCCGCGGAGTAGCGGGCGAACCTACGAGCAGTACTTC. This codes for CASSSPRSSGRTYEQYF.